This T cell receptor beta chain was sequenced during a study of PD-1 blockade in classical Hodgkin lymphoma. Study-wide points: Lower baseline TCR diversity was reported for newly diagnosed patients than for healthy donors. Those patients who began receiving nivolumab less than 1 year after ASCT had lower diversity, and they were excluded.

Every one of the patients relapsed after autologous stem cell transplantation (brentuximab vedotin exposure was variable). Complete response, partial response or progressive disease constituted the best response categories observed. The method was immunoSEQ multiplex PCR; TCRdb's version includes in-frame clones alone and lacks a portion of them. This table holds 6,000 to 6,500 clones, about 72% found once. Worth noting for this clone: Antigen unknown.

Sample: peripheral blood mononuclear cells (PBMCs), taken at baseline. The origin of this receptor is a human donor with classical Hodgkin lymphoma.

CDR3 in DNA: TGTGCCAGCAGGACCCTCGGACTTACCTCCTACAATGAGCAGTTCTTC. It is translated as CASRTLGLTSYNEQFF. V and J are TRBV2 and TRBJ2-1, with a weak D call TRBD2 (5 bases). This CDR3 region has 16 residues. Trimming stripped 6 bases from V and 0 bases from J, with 15 bases between. In germline, CDR1 is SNHLY, CDR2 FYNNEI.